This T cell receptor beta chain was recovered during a study of cytomegalovirus exposure and HLA in healthy donors (dated by TCRdb to 2017 to 2019). Notes on the research overall: In an earlier analysis of 550 to 750 of the donors, 250 to 300 Gb of sequence data and 117 million unique TCR beta sequences from roughly 200 million T cells were reported. Roughly 300 gigabases of sequencing data and around 88 million unique TCR sequences made up an early release that covered fewer than 650 HLA-typed donors. Of the approximately 370 genotyped donors, 81% were placed in the genetic ancestry cluster associated with self-reported Caucasian donors. The study aimed to test whether cataloging public T cell receptors could reveal signatures of past pathogen exposure. The study profiled the T cell repertoires of around 700 subjects by immunosequencing and related them to cytomegalovirus serostatus. A separate validation cohort of roughly 110 different subjects was used in addition to the roughly 670-subject first cohort. High-throughput TCR immunosequencing, statistical association of individual TCRs with disease status, and machine learning were combined to predict cytomegalovirus infection status. To study patterns of TCR occurrence, a later analysis re-analyzed previously published TCR beta repertoires from 666 donors and added high-resolution HLA genotyping. In the later analysis, no new phenotypic data were used to find candidate immune exposures; instead, reliance was placed on TCR beta sequences and their occurrence across donors. To decide whether each TCR beta V gene segment behaved as functional or pseudogenic, an earlier analysis of some 600 of the donors relied on high-throughput TCR beta sequencing. Donor age, sex, ethnicity and CMV serostatus were compiled together with the repertoire data. In a later genetic analysis, genome-wide SNP genotypes for about three fifths of the 666 donors were used, and that subset was treated as a discovery cohort. All discovery cohort repertoires had been generated using a single sequencing platform. HLA typing covered class I and class II loci at four-digit resolution. The number of donors typed differed by locus, with roughly 629-640 for A, B, C, DRB1 and DQB1, 522 for DQA1, about 610 for DPA1, and approximately 470 for DPB1. Because of strong linkage in the cohort, roughly five DR-DQ haplotypes were treated as single units for association and clustering. On average, roughly 250,000 unique TCR beta nucleotide sequences were sequenced per donor among 398 genotyped donors of the cohort, with approximately 18% of those sequences being non-productive. Findings and caveats that apply to the study as a whole: Only TCR beta chains were sequenced in this cohort, and the absence of alpha or paired-chain data limited detectable features. Most TCR sequences were observed very rarely across donors, whereas some public TCRs were present in many individuals. A later analysis found that HLA-associated TCR beta chains were more clonally expanded and had lower generation probabilities than equally common non-associated chains. For the cohort, immune exposure information was limited to CMV serostatus. The study gave a list of about 160 TCR beta chains associated with cytomegalovirus. The authors suggested that the approach could potentially be generalized to other disease states and immunological phenotypes. Broadly in line with IMGT annotations, most TCR beta V segments showed up in productive rearrangements about 90% or about 30% of the time in an earlier analysis of roughly 590 of the donors. The sequencing pipeline was judged likely to have produced a cluster of highly shared sequence variants as a technical artifact. The classifier was reported to diagnose cytomegalovirus status with high specificity and sensitivity in both the original and validation cohorts. In a later analysis, most CMV-associated TCR beta chains were found to appear HLA-restricted, with HLA associations seemingly driven largely by CMV exposure. A few of the identified cytomegalovirus-associated TCR beta chains were confirmed in vitro to be specific for cytomegalovirus antigens. Roughly uniform sequencing depth across donors was assumed in presence/absence analyses, although this assumption may not hold. According to a later analysis, parvovirus B19, influenza, CMV and Epstein-Barr virus appeared linked to several top co-occurrence clusters. In a later genetic analysis, fewer N-insertions in productive TCRs were reported among donors in an Asian-associated ancestry cluster than the approximately 710-donor mean. Because counts were too low, seventeen rarely observed V segments, including chromosome 9 orphons, were left out of the earlier analysis of over 550 of the donors. Some IMGT-functional V segments, including TRBV6-2 and TRBV6-3, could not be told apart with the 87-base-pair reads, so those segments were excluded. A later analysis associated some 17,000 TCR beta sequences with specific HLA alleles at a false discovery rate of 0.05. In a later analysis, TCR association rates were found to vary across HLA loci, with the most associated TCRs seen for DRB1 alleles and the fewest for HLA-C alleles. In a later genetic analysis, a missense DCLRE1C variant was associated with V-gene and J-gene trimming of TCR beta chains, and the association was replicated in an independent cohort. When HLA alleles, especially DR and DQ, strongly co-occurred, TCR associations were difficult to assign to individual alleles. A further reported finding was that TCR beta sequences accurately predicted the HLA-A and HLA-B alleles for most subjects in the first cohort. Because HLA typing was missing for some donors at each locus, association tests included only the typed subset. Linkage disequilibrium might explain the correlated functional status among segregating V segments, but an unknown experimental factor could not be excluded.

The cohort comprised 710 or so healthy bone marrow donors. All cohort members were sampled while nominally healthy, although unrecorded immune exposures were likely present. The donor tested CMV seropositive, placing the donor among the 289 seropositive members of the cohort. A peripheral blood sample was provided by each donor, and peripheral blood mononuclear cells were used for TCR beta sequencing. Genomic DNA extraction from the blood cell samples was performed with the Qiagen DNeasy Blood Extraction Kit. The sample holds one count of this clone. Its target antigen remains unknown. Per-base qualities were not stored, and no clone one base away is much larger. A distance of 10 bases separates the germline ends of V and J, which lose 0 bases and 0 bases respectively. The CDR3 spans 16 residues, from the cysteine through the phenylalanine. Only the CDR3 portion is preserved as DNA: 48 bases, with reading frame beginning at the first base. CDR1 and CDR2, looked up from the germline V gene, are SGHDT and YYEEEE.

The library was obtained by the immunoSEQ multiplex PCR assay. The multiplex PCR relied on a mix of 60 forward primers for TCR Vbeta segments and 13 reverse primers for TCR Jbeta segments. A multiplex PCR assay on genomic DNA amplified the CDR3 region of rearranged TCR beta genes. The Illumina HiSeq System was used to sequence the amplified TCR beta libraries as 87-base-pair reads. The study's processing was this. Across the roughly 640 repertoires, a later analysis counted roughly 77 million unique TCR beta chains, 9.5 million to 13 million of which were shared by at least two donors. Raw reads were error-corrected and collapsed into unique sequences by a nearest-neighbor algorithm in which closely related sequences were merged to remove PCR and sequencing errors. CDR3 sequences were aligned to IMGT reference sequences to assign V, D and J gene segments. For a sequence to be retained, at least a six-nucleotide match to both a V gene segment and a J gene segment was required. A rearrangement counted as productive if the CDR3 had no stop codons and remained in frame with V and J, and every other rearrangement counted as non-productive. Following IMGT convention, CDR3 was defined as the stretch from the second conserved V-encoded cysteine up to the conserved J-encoded phenylalanine. The earlier analysis of some 540 of the donors excluded any sequence lacking an unambiguous match to a single V gene segment. In an earlier analysis of approximately 590 of the donors, V segments were called functional above 56.7% productive rearrangements and were called segregating when the between-donor standard deviation exceeded 5%. To diagnose cytomegalovirus status from the catalog of TCR beta chain sequences, a statistical classification framework was built. A later analysis assigned V and J genes by comparing TCR nucleotide sequences with IMGT/GENE-DB human TR gene sequences. Using the TCRdist pipeline, a later analysis assigned CDR3 sequences along with most-parsimonious VDJ recombination scenarios. In a later analysis, each TCR beta chain was defined by its CDR3 amino acid sequence together with its V-gene family, and reads lacking a unique V-gene family were excluded. As a way to deal with suspected cross-contamination and a sequencing artifact, a later analysis dropped 450 to 600 nucleotide sequences that were highly shared and had low generation probability. In a later analysis, a clonal expansion index for each public chain was calculated from normalized within-repertoire ranks of inferred template counts. In a later analysis, generation probabilities were computed with a VDJ recombination model fitted to out-of-frame rearrangements, and the resulting probabilities were checked against IGoR. In a later analysis, TCR-TCR, TCR-HLA and TCR-CMV co-occurrence was scored with hypergeometric tests, and a repertoire-size bias correction was applied to TCR pairs. False discovery rates were estimated in a later analysis by permuting HLA or CMV assignments 20 times. In a later analysis, co-occurring TCRs were grouped with DBSCAN, and TCRdist sequence similarity was added when clustering was performed within HLA-allele-positive subsets. Repertoires with fewer than 30,000 or more than 120,000 public chains were left out of co-occurrence clustering, as were five repertoires with anomalous nucleotide sharing. Sourced from immuneACCESS, this table was stored by TCRdb with only in-frame sequences that have V and J called. A share of the clones is absent; for the studies checked, an unresolved V gene accounts for under half, and the remainder has no known explanation. That table supplies the V and J calls and clone size; D and trimming were determined from the DNA. For this sample the table gives more than 150,000 clones, of which around 80% were detected only once. The ten top clones hold 1.4% of the sample.

The receptor's source is a girl aged 5-17 years in good health and CMV-seropositive. The chain is made from TRBV5-6 and TRBJ2-4; the D gene is perhaps TRBD1, on 5 matching bases. The sequenced sample was PBMCs. CDR3 protein: CASSLGGQLAKNIQYF. Read as DNA, the sequence is TGTGCCAGCAGCTTGGGGGGCCAACTAGCCAAAAACATTCAGTACTTC.